This entry is about one T cell receptor beta chain. The data originate from a study of blood T cell repertoires in COVID-19. Trimming cost V 8 bases and J 6 bases; bases outside gene matches: 8. Germline CDR1 KGHDR, CDR2 SFDVKD. CDR3 size: 13 residues. TCRdb's copy holds only in-frame clones and misses some; the assay was immunoSEQ multiplex PCR. The table records 65,000 or so clones, over 70% of them present only once. Specimen: peripheral blood. This chain uses TRBV24-1 with TRBJ1-2; 7 positions agree with TRBD1. The source is a man aged 25-40 years with COVID-19, enrolled during active disease. CDR3 region: CATKQAQGDGYTF. The CDR3 nucleotides are TGTGCCACCAAGCAGGCCCAGGGGGATGGCTACACCTTC.